These 19 T cell receptor beta chains share one sample of origin, sequenced in a study of blood T cell repertoires in COVID-19. The assay was immunoSEQ multiplex PCR, and TCRdb's table has in-frame clones only and misses some. The sample yields fewer than 450,000 clones, roughly 91% seen once. The sequenced sample consisted of PBMCs or T cells enriched from blood (not recorded which). The receptors come from a woman aged 18-29 years who had recovered from COVID-19.

The chain combines TRBV2 with TRBJ1-5, with TRBD1 matching 7 bases. The ends lost 10 bases at V and 0 bases at J; junction bases unmatched: 9. This CDR3 spans 15 amino acids. CDR1 is SNHLY and CDR2 is FYNNEI in the germline V gene. CDR3 nucleotide sequence: TGTGCCACCGAACAGGGGCCTTATAGCAATCAGCCCCAGCATTTT. Translated, it gives CATEQGPYSNQPQHF.

This clone has a single count. The chain couples TRBV5-1 to TRBJ2-1; a weak D match, TRBD1 (5 bases). The germline CDR1 and CDR2 sequences are SGHRS and YFSETQ. The CDR3 is 14 amino acids. V lost 0 bases to trimming and J lost 5 bases, with 9 bases between them. The CDR3 DNA reads TGCGCCAGCAGCTTGGGAGACAGTAACAATGAGCAGTTCTTC. Its protein is CASSLGDSNNEQFF.

This clone was recorded a few times. The chain has TRBV30 and TRBJ1-4; 7 bases line up with TRBD1. V dropped 6 bases and J dropped 4; count of bases not matched to a gene: 11. The germline V gene encodes CDR1 GTSNPN and CDR2 SVGIG (reference sequence). The CDR3 has 15 amino acids. CDR3 residues: CACGKTGHFNEKLFF. The CDR3 region has the DNA TGTGCCTGTGGTAAGACAGGGCACTTTAATGAAAAACTGTTTTTT.

This clone was counted once. V and J are TRBV30 and TRBJ1-4; D is perhaps TRBD1 (5 bases). The germline gives CDR1 GTSNPN, CDR2 SVGIG (reference sequence). The CDR3 runs 13 residues. Deletions cut 0 bases from V and 7 bases from J, with 9 bases between. The CDR3 DNA reads TGTGCCTGGAGTGTCGGTGGGGCTGAAAAACTGTTTTTT. Translation: CAWSVGGAEKLFF.

This rearrangement joins TRBV5-1 to TRBJ1-3; tentative D call: TRBD1 (6 bases). This CDR3 is built from 14 residues. V was trimmed by 3 bases and J by 1 base, leaving 8 bases between them. The V gene's germline CDR1 is SGHRS and CDR2 YFSETQ. The CDR3 DNA is TGCGCCAGCAGCTGGGGACATTCTGGAAACACCATATATTTT. Protein sequence: CASSWGHSGNTIYF. The complete variable domain, with remaining parts taken from reference TRBV5-1 and TRBJ1-3, reads KAGVTQTPRYLIKTRGQQVTLSCSPISGHRSVSWYQQTPGQGLQFLFEYFSETQRNKGNFPGRFSGRQFSNSRSEMNVSTLELGDSALYLCASSWGHSGNTIYFGEGSWLTVV.

The chain links TRBV7-2 to TRBJ1-2; 8 bases are shared with TRBD1. Trimming at V came to 5 bases and at J to 4 bases, leaving 3 bases not matched to a gene. Germline V gene data show CDR1 as SGHTA and CDR2 as FQGNSA. CDR3 length: 13 amino acids. The CDR3 loop is CASSATGGYGYTF. CDR3 in DNA: TGTGCCAGCAGCGCCACAGGGGGCTATGGCTACACCTTC.

V is TRBV30 and J is TRBJ1-2, with TRBD1 identical over 9 bases. The germline gives CDR1 GTSNPN, CDR2 SVGIG (reference sequence). Losses at the gene ends were 0 bases for V and 8 bases for J; bases not matched to a gene: 10. This CDR3 comprises 15 residues. The chain's CDR3 is CAWSVGLTGGKGYTF. The CDR3 bases are TGTGCCTGGAGTGTTGGTCTAACAGGGGGCAAAGGCTACACCTTC.

The gene calls are TRBV30 and TRBJ2-2, with 8 bases identical to TRBD2. This CDR3 has 22 residues. The germline CDR1 and CDR2 sequences are GTSNPN and SVGIG (reference sequence). V trimming: 0 bases; J trimming: 5 bases; junction bases outside the gene matches: 26. CDR3 DNA sequence: TGTGCCTGGAGTGTACGGTGGGGCAGGACGACTAGCGAGGGAACCAAAACCGGGGAGCTGTTTTTT. Residues: CAWSVRWGRTTSEGTKTGELFF.

V usage is TRBV10-3 and J usage is TRBJ2-1; no clear D. Trimming removed 3 bases at V and 10 bases at J, with 16 bases between. The CDR3 contains 14 residues. Germline CDR1 reads ENHRY; CDR2 reads SYGVKD. CDR3 in DNA: TGTGCCATCAGTGAACCGGAGTACAATGTAGAGCAGTTCTTC. Translated, it gives CAISEPEYNVEQFF.

The chain recombines TRBV28 with TRBJ1-1, with no clear D. Trimming cost V 3 bases and J 2 bases, with 10 bases left between them. Germline V gene sequence: CDR1 MDHEN, CDR2 SYDVKM. The CDR3 is made up of 14 amino acids. This CDR3 is CASSLMQINTEAFF. The CDR3 nucleotides are TGTGCCAGCAGTTTGATGCAGATTAACACTGAAGCTTTCTTT.

The V gene is TRBV9, the J gene TRBJ1-2, with a weak D call TRBD1 (5 bases). Per the germline V gene, CDR1 is SGDLS and CDR2 is YYNGEE. This CDR3 comprises 15 residues. V shed 4 bases and J shed 3 bases, with 16 bases lying between them. CDR3 sequence: CASSISGVGDYGYTF. The CDR3 DNA reads TGTGCCAGCAGCATCTCGGGGGTTGGGGACTATGGCTACACCTTC.

The chain is built from TRBV5-1 and TRBJ2-3, with 9 bases matching TRBD2. The germline V gene has CDR1 SGHRS and CDR2 YFSETQ. The CDR3 contains 15 residues. The trim removed 4 bases at V and 2 bases at J, leaving 5 bases unmatched. CDR3 coding DNA: TGCGCCAGCAGCGCAAGCGGGGGGCACACAGATACGCAGTATTTT. This encodes CASSASGGHTDTQYF.

The J gene is TRBJ2-3, the V gene TRBV2; 13 bases line up with TRBD2. Germline-derived CDR1 and CDR2 are SNHLY and FYNNEI. J gave up 2 bases and V 6 bases, and 5 bases lay outside the gene matches. There are 16 residues in the CDR3. This CDR3 is CASRGLAGAITDTQYF. CDR3 sequence (DNA): TGTGCCAGCAGAGGACTAGCGGGGGCGATCACAGATACGCAGTATTTT.

This sequence joins TRBV7-9 and TRBJ1-1; the match to TRBD1 covers 7 bases. The V segment lost 5 bases and the J segment 4 bases; nucleotides outside the gene matches: 10. The CDR3 is 15 amino acids. CDR1 is SEHNR, CDR2 FQNEAQ, per germline (reference sequence). CDR3 amino acids: CASSLSGAGGTEAFF. The CDR3 DNA sequence: TGTGCCAGCAGCCTATCGGGGGCAGGGGGCACTGAAGCTTTCTTT.

The rearrangement links TRBV6-5 to TRBJ2-7, with D perhaps TRBD2 (5 bases). This CDR3 is built from 15 residues. Per germline, CDR1 MNHEY and CDR2 SVGAGI. The V gene lost 0 bases and the J gene lost 3 bases, with 12 bases spanning the gap. The CDR3 here is CASSYSIQEDYEQYF. The CDR3 DNA follows: TGTGCCAGCAGTTACTCGATCCAGGAGGACTACGAGCAGTACTTC.

The chain links TRBV5-4 to TRBJ1-1, with D hard to call. The CDR3 loop spans 15 amino acids. Germline V gene sequence: CDR1 SGHNT, CDR2 YYREEE (reference sequence). Trimming left V 0 bases short and J 0 bases short, with 9 bases between. CDR3 coding DNA: TGTGCCAGCAGCTTGGGGGCAGGAATGAACACTGAAGCTTTCTTT. Protein product: CASSLGAGMNTEAFF.

This chain links TRBV3-1 (or the pseudogene TRBV3-2) with TRBJ2-5; weak D call: TRBD2 (6 bases). CDR1 LGHDT and CDR2 YNNKEL come from the germline V gene (reference sequence). V lost 4 bases, J lost 5 bases, and 17 bases lay in between. The CDR3 covers 15 residues. CDR3 sequence reads: CASSPRGGSWETQYF. DNA for the CDR3: TGTGCCAGCAGCCCCCGCGGAGGGTCGTGGGAGACCCAGTACTTC.

CDR3 residues: CASSRGGSPVNEQFF. In DNA form, the CDR3 reads TGTGCCAGCAGCCGCGGGGGGTCCCCGGTGAATGAGCAGTTCTTC. The gene calls are TRBV7-6 and TRBJ2-1, with TRBD2 matching over 8 bases. The CDR3 runs to 15 residues. Germline trimming cut 5 bases from V and 7 bases from J; bases unmatched to any gene: 10. The germline V gene encodes CDR1 SGHVS and CDR2 FNYEAQ.

The genes are TRBV5-1 and TRBJ2-7; TRBD1 aligns across 7 bases. This CDR3 spans 15 amino acids. Germline V gene data show CDR1 as SGHRS and CDR2 as YFSETQ. Losses at the gene ends were 3 bases for V and 3 bases for J; bases not matched to a gene: 9. CDR3 in DNA: TGCGCCAGCAGCTCGTTACAGGGGATCCACTACGAGCAGTACTTC. Residues: CASSSLQGIHYEQYF.